This T cell receptor (beta chain) was found in a study of T cells expressing NK-cell markers. Study context: The authors sequenced eight donors, of whom seven were HCMV-seropositive and one was seronegative. Study-wide results and caveats: Of CD8+ T cells, about 1.0-7.5% belonged to dominant NKG2C+ clonotypes in 5 or 6 donors.

TCRdb reprocessed the 5' RACE reads and keeps a single row for each CDR3 protein, giving no DNA. This sample's clone table lists roughly 420,000 distinct CDR3 sequences. Worth noting for this clonotype: The antigen is not known.

The CDR3 has 16 amino acids. Looked up from germline, CDR1 is SGHDT and CDR2 is YYEEEE. The sequenced sample consisted of blood T cells: a sorted CD56 or NKG2C T cell subset, CD4+ or CD8+ T cells, or bulk PBMC T cells (not recorded which). The chain joins TRBV5-6 to TRBJ2-3. The sequence was collected from a woman aged 18 to 75 in good health. The CDR3 reads CASSLVNAEGTDTQYF.